The text below deals with one T cell receptor (beta chain). Its recognized antigen is unknown. One base away there is no much larger clone; base qualities are not given. Additional DNA sequences in this sample encode the identical CDR3. This entry comes from a study of blood T cell repertoires in COVID-19 (dated by TCRdb to about 2020). For the wider study: Samples from collaborators originated in the United States, Italy and Spain and spanned both the acute and convalescent phases of COVID-19. The sample metadata nearly always contained a de-identified subject ID, COVID-19 status, age in years and sex. The material from the prospective study consisted of cDNA or gDNA derived from T cells, B-cell-depleted T cells, or PBMCs. A freely available public database, intended as a resource for researchers studying the immune response to SARS-CoV-2, is where the repertoires were released. The dataset comprised deeply sampled blood TCRbeta repertoires from subjects exposed to, actively infected with, or recovered from COVID-19. Samples were obtained from the ongoing ImmuneRACE study (first 160 participants) and from 1,254 subjects provided by 6 global collaborators. Where available, HLA class I and class II types were taken from metadata supplied by the sample provider and were not determined by assay-based typing. Paper-wide results and their limitations: The quantity of clinical and demographic metadata differed by source and by participant and was supplied without curation.

Including the terminal cysteine and phenylalanine, the CDR3 comprises 16 residues. Only the CDR3 region is kept as DNA, spanning 48 bases read in frame from base 1. The V end loses 0 bases and the J end loses 2 bases, and a stretch of 10 bases separates them. CDR1 and CDR2, looked up from the germline V gene, are MNHEY and SVGAGI. Enrolling through a virtual design, the prospective study's participants ranged in age from roughly 18 to 100 years and lived across 20 to 30 United States geographic areas. Cohort assignment in the prospective study relied on participant-reported clinical history from a screening survey and a study questionnaire. For ImmuneRACE Cohort 3, a participant was defined as recovered based on two consecutive negative NP/OP PCR tests, clearance by a healthcare professional, or resolution of symptoms. Each participant in the prospective study had whole blood, serum and a nasopharyngeal or oropharyngeal swab collected by mobile phlebotomists. Participants in the prospective study had the option to provide additional blood draws and questionnaires over an approximately two-month period. Before DNA extraction, blood samples from the prospective study were shipped at room temperature or frozen.

The immunoSEQ Assay, a bias-controlled multiplex PCR, was used to amplify TCRbeta CDR3 regions from genomic DNA. For the original study's pipeline: The number of nucleated cells in each sample was estimated from the amplification of reference gene primers within the assay. To quantify the absolute abundance of each unique TCRbeta CDR3 rearrangement, sequence reads were collapsed and filtered. For each sample, productive Simpson clonality was calculated as the square root of Simpson's diversity index across productive rearrangements. Held by TCRdb, this immuneACCESS table contains in-frame sequences only and omits some clones. Under half of the omission traces to an unresolved V gene where checked; the cause of the rest is unknown. The DNA gave D and trimming, while V, J and clone size come from that table. Here the sample has about 320,000 clones; 89% occur a single time. 4% to 6% of the sample is in the top ten clones.

The receptor comes from a man aged 55-75 years who had recovered from COVID-19. This chain is built from TRBV6-5 and TRBJ2-2; the D segment could be TRBD1, given 5 matching bases. The source material was PBMCs or T cells enriched from blood (not recorded which). The CDR3: CASSYSGQGNTGELFF. The DNA sequence is TGTGCCAGCAGTTACTCCGGTCAGGGAAACACCGGGGAGCTGTTTTTT.